These 2 T cell receptor beta chains share one sample of origin, sequenced in a study of PD-L1 blockade in urothelial cancer. Produced via immunoSEQ multiplex PCR; TCRdb's table is partial and in-frame only. This sample carries about 57,000 clones, about 86% of them seen once, and the ten largest clones take approximately 2.9%. The input for sequencing was PBMCs, taken around atezolizumab (anti-PD-L1) treatment. Receptors were obtained from a man in his fifties with urothelial cancer.

Worth noting for this clone: This same CDR3 is encoded by further DNA sequences in the sample. V gene TRBV6-6 combines with J gene TRBJ1-4; a weak D match, TRBD1 (5 bases). Germline assignment: CDR1 MNHNY and CDR2 SVGAGI (reference sequence). V shed 0 bases and J shed 4 bases, with 9 bases lying between them. CDR3 length: 15 residues. As DNA, the CDR3 is TGTGCCAGCAGTTACTCGGGGCAGAGTAATGAAAAACTGTTTTTT. This translates into CASSYSGQSNEKLFF.

The sample holds one count of this clone. The chain has TRBV6-6 and TRBJ1-1; weak D call: TRBD1 (6 bases). The CDR3 has 13 residues. Germline-derived CDR1 and CDR2 are MNHNY and SVGAGI (reference sequence). Trimming removed 7 bases from V and 5 bases from J, with 14 bases in between. Here the CDR3 reads CASTGGRSTEAFF. The CDR3 nucleotides read TGTGCCAGCACCGGGGGGCGCAGTACTGAAGCTTTCTTT.